This T cell receptor (beta chain) was observed in a study of identical twins' blood T cells. MiXCR, applied by TCRdb to the 5' RACE reads, yields one record per CDR3 protein. The table records 400,000 or so distinct CDR3 sequences, approximately 30% of them present only once. Germline-derived CDR1 and CDR2 are SQVTM and ANQGSEA. The V end was cut by 3 bases, the J end by 2 bases, with 10 bases between. The CDR3 has 13 amino acids. The sequenced material came from PBMCs. The sequence was obtained from a woman aged 18-55 years in good health. The gene calls are TRBV29-1 and TRBJ1-2; perhaps TRBD1 as D (5 bases). CDR3 region: CSVEAKGNYGYTF. CDR3 nucleotides: TGCAGCGTTGAGGCGAAGGGGAACTATGGCTACACCTTC.